Reported below is one T cell receptor (beta chain). The sample is drawn from a study of T cell responses to AZD1222 COVID-19 vaccine. The CDR3 is 15 amino acids. V gave up 5 bases and J gave up 1 base, with 17 bases separating them. CDR1 SQVTM and CDR2 ANQGSEA come from the germline V gene. Assay: immunoSEQ multiplex PCR; the TCRdb copy retains only in-frame clones and omits some. The table has some 170,000 clones, about 90% seen once; the top ten hold around 4%. The receptor's source is an adult in good health. The specimen was peripheral blood, collected on day 0 of MenACWY control vaccination. This chain joins TRBV29-1 and TRBJ1-1; no clear D. The CDR3 coding sequence is TGCAGCGTTAACTTGGGAATTCGGGCGAACACTGAAGCTTTCTTT. Its protein is CSVNLGIRANTEAFF.